Reported below is one T cell receptor beta chain. The antigen is undetermined. This sample stems from a study of cytomegalovirus exposure and HLA in healthy donors. Study results and caveats: The majority of TCR sequences were rare, yet some public TCRs appeared in many donors. In most subjects, TCR beta sequences reportedly gave accurate predictions of HLA-A and HLA-B alleles. In a later analysis, a genetic analysis reported fewer productive-TCR N-insertions in an Asian-associated ancestry cluster than the cohort average.

Participants comprised healthy donors of bone marrow. The PCR was carried out with 60 Vbeta primers and 13 Jbeta primers. Sequencing used immunoSEQ multiplex PCR; TCRdb keeps in-frame clones, though not all of them. Counted here are under 200,000 clones, about 76% occurring once; the ten biggest clones make up around 3%. The V end was cut by 0 bases, the J end by 4 bases, with 13 bases between. The germline V gene has CDR1 SGHRS and CDR2 YFSETQ. CDR3 length: 15 residues. Sequencing input: PBMCs. The chain carries TRBV5-1 and TRBJ1-1; maybe TRBD1 (6 bases). This sequence was found in a woman in her forties in good health and CMV-seropositive. CDR3 DNA: TGCGCCAGCAGCTTGGAGGCAGGGGATACCACTGAAGCTTTCTTT. Translated: CASSLEAGDTTEAFF.